This T cell receptor beta chain derives from a study of patients and donors after allogeneic stem cell transplantation. MiXCR, applied by TCRdb to the RT-PCR reads, yields one record per CDR3 protein. The data show fewer than 250,000 distinct CDR3 sequences, 13% to 15% seen once. The CDR3 extends over 14 amino acids. CDR1 and CDR2 (germline): SGHAT, FQNNGV. Unmatched junction bases numbered 4, after V lost 2 bases and J lost 4 bases. In this sample, this clonotype turned up once. The specimen was blood, either unsorted or a sorted T cell fraction (not recorded which). The rearrangement links TRBV11-2 to TRBJ1-2; 7 positions agree with TRBD1. The source of this sequence is a human donor who was either an allogeneic HSCT recipient or a stem cell or donor lymphocyte infusion donor (not recorded which). It is not recorded whose cells these are; they may come from a transplant donor. The CDR3 sequence: CASSLLQGSYGYTF. In nucleotides, the CDR3 is TGTGCCAGCAGCTTACTACAGGGGAGCTATGGCTACACCTTC.